This is a list of T cell receptor beta chains from one sample in a study of glioma-infiltrating T cells. MiXCR, run by TCRdb on the multiplex PCR reads, gives a single entry per CDR3 protein. The sample lists approximately 140,000 distinct CDR3 sequences, under 30% seen once, with 25% to 30% in the top ten. The sequencing sample was made of glioma tissue, nonneoplastic brain tissue, or PBMCs (not recorded which). Source of these receptors: a human donor with low-grade glioma or glioblastoma, undergoing nonglioma brain surgery, or in good health (not recorded which). CDR3s include the opening cysteine and the closing phenylalanine or tryptophan. A D gene is named only where the DNA matches it firmly. Expanded clones are given a class, and other clones once, few, many or no size at all.

J: TRBJ1-1; D: -; size: -; V: TRBV11-1; DNA: TGTGCCAGCAGCAAAGGAGTTGCCAACACTGAAGCTTTCTTT; CDR3: CASSKGVANTEAFF
J: TRBJ2-5; D: TRBD2; size: -; V: TRBV28; DNA: TGTGCCAGCAGTATATGGAAGGCTAGCGGCCAAGAGACCCAGTACTTC; CDR3: CASSIWKASGQETQYF
J: TRBJ2-1; D: TRBD2; size: few; V: TRBV24-1; DNA: TGTGCCACCGCGAGCGGGGGGCTTTCCTACAATGAGCAGTTCTTC; CDR3: CATASGGLSYNEQFF
J: TRBJ1-2; D: TRBD1; size: few; V: TRBV6-1; DNA: TGTGCCACCGGGGCCCGGACAGGGTGGTTGAACTATGGCTACACCTTC; CDR3: CATGARTGWLNYGYTF
J: TRBJ2-3; D: TRBD2; size: -; V: TRBV7-2; DNA: TGTGCCAGCAGCCCACGGGGGGGCCCTAGCACAGATACGCAGTATTTT; CDR3: CASSPRGGPSTDTQYF
J: TRBJ1-1; D: TRBD1; size: few; V: TRBV4-1; DNA: TGCGCCAGCGGCTACAGGGGAATGGACAACACTGAAGCTTTCTTT; CDR3: CASGYRGMDNTEAFF
J: TRBJ1-2; D: TRBD1; size: -; V: TRBV29-1; DNA: TGCAGCGGAGCCGGGACAGGGAATAACTATGGCTACACCTTC; CDR3: CSGAGTGNNYGYTF
J: TRBJ1-5; D: TRBD1; size: many; V: TRBV6-1; DNA: TGTGCCAGCAGCGCGACAGGGACGGGCAATCAGCCCCAGCATTTT; CDR3: CASSATGTGNQPQHF
J: TRBJ1-2; D: TRBD1; size: many; V: TRBV27; DNA: TGTGCCAGCAGTTTTAGGGGACAGATGTTTTATGGCTACACCTTC; CDR3: CASSFRGQMFYGYTF
J: TRBJ1-1; D: -; size: many; V: TRBV18; DNA: TGTGCCAGCTCACCAGTCCCACAGAACACTGAAGCTTTCTTT; CDR3: CASSPVPQNTEAFF
J: TRBJ2-1; D: TRBD2; size: -; V: TRBV20-1; DNA: TGCAGTGCTAGAGGGACTAGCGGGAACTACAATGAGCAGTTCTTC; CDR3: CSARGTSGNYNEQFF